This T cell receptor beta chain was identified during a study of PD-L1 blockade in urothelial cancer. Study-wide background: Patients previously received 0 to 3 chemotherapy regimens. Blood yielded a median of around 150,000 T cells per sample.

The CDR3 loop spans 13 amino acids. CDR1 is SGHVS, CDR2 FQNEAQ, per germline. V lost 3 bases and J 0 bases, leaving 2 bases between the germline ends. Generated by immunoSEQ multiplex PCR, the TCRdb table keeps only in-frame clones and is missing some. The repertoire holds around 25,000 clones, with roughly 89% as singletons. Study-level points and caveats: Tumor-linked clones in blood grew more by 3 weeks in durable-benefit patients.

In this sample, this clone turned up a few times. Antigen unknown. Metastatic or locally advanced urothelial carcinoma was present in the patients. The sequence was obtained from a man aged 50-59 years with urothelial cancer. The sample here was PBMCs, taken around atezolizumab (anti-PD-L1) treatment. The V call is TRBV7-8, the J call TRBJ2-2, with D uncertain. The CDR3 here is CASSFSNTGELFF. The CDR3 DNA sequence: TGTGCCAGCAGCTTCTCGAACACCGGGGAGCTGTTTTTT.